This T cell receptor beta chain was profiled in a study of blood T cell repertoires in COVID-19. Study overall: COVID-19 samples collected from the United States, Italy and Spain covered acute and convalescent phases. PBMCs, B-cell-depleted T cells, or T cells provided the cDNA or gDNA that made up the material.

Germline lookup yields CDR1 MNHEY and CDR2 SMNVEV (reference sequence). The CDR3 length is 12 residues. V was cut by 4 bases and J by 4 bases, with 8 bases left in between. Some clones are missing from TCRdb's copy, which holds only in-frame ones; the method was immunoSEQ multiplex PCR. This sample has 35,000 to 50,000 clones; more than 80% occur once, and the top ten carry 3.5% to 4.5%. This TCR was recovered from a man between 60 and 70 years old with acute or convalescent COVID-19. The rearrangement uses TRBV27 and TRBJ2-7; D unresolved. The material sequenced was peripheral blood. Written as DNA, the CDR3 is TGTGCCAGCAGTTCCCCCACTTACGAGCAGTACTTC. It specifies CASSSPTYEQYF.